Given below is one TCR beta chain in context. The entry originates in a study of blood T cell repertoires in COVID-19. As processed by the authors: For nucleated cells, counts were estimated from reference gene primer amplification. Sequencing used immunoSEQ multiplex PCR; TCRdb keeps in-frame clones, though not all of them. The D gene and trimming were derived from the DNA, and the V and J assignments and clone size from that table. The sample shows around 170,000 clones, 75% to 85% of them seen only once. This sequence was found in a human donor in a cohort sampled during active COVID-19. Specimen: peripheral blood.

For the CDR3, the DNA is TGCGCCAGCAGCCGACGGGACACAATAGGCGCTGAAGCTTTCTTT. It is translated as CASSRRDTIGAEAFF. This chain uses TRBV4-1 with TRBJ1-1, with a possible D match to TRBD1 (6 bases). This CDR3 contains 15 residues. Between the trimmed V and J ends, which lost 4 bases and 6 bases, there was a span of 18 bases. CDR1 is MGHRA and CDR2 is YSYEKL in the germline V gene.